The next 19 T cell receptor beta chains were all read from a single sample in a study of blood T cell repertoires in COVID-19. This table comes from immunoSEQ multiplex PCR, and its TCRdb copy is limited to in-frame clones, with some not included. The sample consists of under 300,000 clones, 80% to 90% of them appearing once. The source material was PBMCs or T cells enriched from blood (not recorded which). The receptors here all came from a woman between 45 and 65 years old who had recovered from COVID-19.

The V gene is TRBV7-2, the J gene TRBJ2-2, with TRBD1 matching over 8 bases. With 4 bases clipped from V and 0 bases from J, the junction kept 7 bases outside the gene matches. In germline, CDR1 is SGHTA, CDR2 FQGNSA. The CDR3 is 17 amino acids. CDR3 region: CASSSNMGQANTGELFF. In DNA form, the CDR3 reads TGTGCCAGCAGCTCCAATATGGGACAGGCGAACACCGGGGAGCTGTTTTTT.

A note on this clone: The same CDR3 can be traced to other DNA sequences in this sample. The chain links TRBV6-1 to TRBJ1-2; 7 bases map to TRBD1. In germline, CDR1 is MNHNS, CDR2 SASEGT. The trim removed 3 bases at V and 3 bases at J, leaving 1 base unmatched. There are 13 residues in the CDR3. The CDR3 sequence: CASSETGYYGYTF. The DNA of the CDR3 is TGTGCCAGCAGTGAGACAGGGTACTATGGCTACACCTTC.

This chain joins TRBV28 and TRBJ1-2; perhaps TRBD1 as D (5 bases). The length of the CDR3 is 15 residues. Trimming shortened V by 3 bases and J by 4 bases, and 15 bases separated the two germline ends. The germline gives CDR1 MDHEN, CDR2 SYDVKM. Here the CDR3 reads CASSFGDSTAYGYTF. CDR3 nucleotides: TGTGCCAGCAGTTTCGGAGACAGTACAGCCTATGGCTACACCTTC.

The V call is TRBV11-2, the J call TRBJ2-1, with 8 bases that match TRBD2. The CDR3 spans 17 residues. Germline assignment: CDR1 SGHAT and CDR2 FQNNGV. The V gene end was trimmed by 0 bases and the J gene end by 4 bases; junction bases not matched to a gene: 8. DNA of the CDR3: TGTGCCAGCAGCTTAGACTCGGGAGGGACCCCATACAATGAGCAGTTCTTC. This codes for CASSLDSGGTPYNEQFF.

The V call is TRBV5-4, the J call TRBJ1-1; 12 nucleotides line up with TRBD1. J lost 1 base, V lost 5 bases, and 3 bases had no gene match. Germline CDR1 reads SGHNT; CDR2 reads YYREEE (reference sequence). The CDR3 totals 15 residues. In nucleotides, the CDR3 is TGTGCCAGCAGGGGACAGGGGGCGTCGAACACTGAAGCTTTCTTT. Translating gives CASRGQGASNTEAFF.

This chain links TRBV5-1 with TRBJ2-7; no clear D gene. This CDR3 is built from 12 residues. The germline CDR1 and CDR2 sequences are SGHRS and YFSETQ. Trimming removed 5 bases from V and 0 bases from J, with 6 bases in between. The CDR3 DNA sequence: TGCGCCAGCAGATTCAACTCCTACGAGCAGTACTTC. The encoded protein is CASRFNSYEQYF. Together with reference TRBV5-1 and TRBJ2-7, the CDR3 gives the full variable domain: KAGVTQTPRYLIKTRGQQVTLSCSPISGHRSVSWYQQTPGQGLQFLFEYFSETQRNKGNFPGRFSGRQFSNSRSEMNVSTLELGDSALYLCASRFNSYEQYFGPGTRLTVT.

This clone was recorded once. CDR3 protein: CASSDIEETQYF. The CDR3 DNA follows: TGTGCCAGCAGCGACATAGAAGAGACCCAGTACTTC. V is TRBV12-3 or TRBV12-4 and J is TRBJ2-5; D is unclear. V dropped 6 bases and J dropped 3 bases, with 8 bases sitting between them. The CDR3 is 12 residues long.

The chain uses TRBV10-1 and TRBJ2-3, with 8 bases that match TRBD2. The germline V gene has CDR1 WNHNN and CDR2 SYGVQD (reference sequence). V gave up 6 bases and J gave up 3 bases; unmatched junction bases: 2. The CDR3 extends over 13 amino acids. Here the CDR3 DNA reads TGCGCCAGCAGGCCTAGCGGGACAGATACGCAGTATTTT. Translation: CASRPSGTDTQYF.

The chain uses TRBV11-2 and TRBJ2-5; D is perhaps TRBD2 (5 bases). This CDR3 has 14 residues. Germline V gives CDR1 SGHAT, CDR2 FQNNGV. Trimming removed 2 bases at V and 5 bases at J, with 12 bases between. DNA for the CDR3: TGTGCCAGCAGCTTAAGTCTACCGGGGGAGACCCAGTACTTC. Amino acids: CASSLSLPGETQYF.

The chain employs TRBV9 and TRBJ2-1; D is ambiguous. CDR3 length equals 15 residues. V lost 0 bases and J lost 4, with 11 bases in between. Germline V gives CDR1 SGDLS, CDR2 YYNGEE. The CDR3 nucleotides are TGTGCCAGCAGCGTAGCGGGTAGTAGATACAATGAGCAGTTCTTC. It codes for CASSVAGSRYNEQFF. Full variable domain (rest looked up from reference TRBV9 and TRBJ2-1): DSGVTQTPKHLITATGQRVTLRCSPRSGDLSVYWYQQSLDQGLQFLIQYYNGEERAKGNILERFSAQQFPDLHSELNLSSLELGDSALYFCASSVAGSRYNEQFFGPGTRLTVL.

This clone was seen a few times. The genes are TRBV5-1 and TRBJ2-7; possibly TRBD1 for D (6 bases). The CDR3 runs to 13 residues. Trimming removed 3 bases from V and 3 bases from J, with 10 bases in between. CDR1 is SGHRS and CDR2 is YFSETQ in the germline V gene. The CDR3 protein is CASSSETGYEQYF. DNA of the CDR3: TGCGCCAGCAGCTCGGAGACAGGCTACGAGCAGTACTTC.

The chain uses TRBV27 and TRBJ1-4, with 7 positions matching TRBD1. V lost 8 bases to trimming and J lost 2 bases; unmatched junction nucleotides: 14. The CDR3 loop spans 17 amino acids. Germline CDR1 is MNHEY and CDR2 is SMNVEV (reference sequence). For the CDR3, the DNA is TGTGCCAGCGGACTACAAAACAGGGGCGAGACTAATGAAAAACTGTTTTTT. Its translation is CASGLQNRGETNEKLFF.

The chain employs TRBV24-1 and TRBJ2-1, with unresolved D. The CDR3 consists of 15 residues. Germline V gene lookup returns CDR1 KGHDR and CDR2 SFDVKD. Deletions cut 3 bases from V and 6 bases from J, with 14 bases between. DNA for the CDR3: TGTGCCACCAGTGATCCGGCTTTGCAGGTCAATGAGCAGTTCTTC. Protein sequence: CATSDPALQVNEQFF.

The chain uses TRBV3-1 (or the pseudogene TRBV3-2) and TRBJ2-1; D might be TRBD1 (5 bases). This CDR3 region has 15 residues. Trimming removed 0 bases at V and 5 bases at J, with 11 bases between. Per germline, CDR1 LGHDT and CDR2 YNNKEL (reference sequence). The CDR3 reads CASSQDWAGHNEQFF. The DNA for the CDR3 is TGTGCCAGCAGCCAAGATTGGGCAGGGCACAATGAGCAGTTCTTC.

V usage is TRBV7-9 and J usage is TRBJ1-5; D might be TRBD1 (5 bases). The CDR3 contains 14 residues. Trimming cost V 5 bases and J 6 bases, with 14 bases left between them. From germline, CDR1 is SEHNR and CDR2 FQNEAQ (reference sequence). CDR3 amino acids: CASSTGGNGQPQHF. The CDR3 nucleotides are TGTGCCAGCAGCACGGGGGGTAACGGTCAGCCCCAGCATTTT.

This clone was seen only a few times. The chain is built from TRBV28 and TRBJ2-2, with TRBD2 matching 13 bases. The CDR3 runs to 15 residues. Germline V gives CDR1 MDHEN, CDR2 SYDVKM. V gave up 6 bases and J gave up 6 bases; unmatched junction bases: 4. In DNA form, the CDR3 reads TGTGCCAGCAGCTCCGGACTAGCGGGAGCCGGGGAGCTGTTTTTT. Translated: CASSSGLAGAGELFF.

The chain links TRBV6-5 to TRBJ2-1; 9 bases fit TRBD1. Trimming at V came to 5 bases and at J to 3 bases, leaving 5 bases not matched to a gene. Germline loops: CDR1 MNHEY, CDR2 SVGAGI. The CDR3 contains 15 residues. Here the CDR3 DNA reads TGTGCCAGCAGTATTACAGGGGGCTTCTACAATGAGCAGTTCTTC. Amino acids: CASSITGGFYNEQFF.

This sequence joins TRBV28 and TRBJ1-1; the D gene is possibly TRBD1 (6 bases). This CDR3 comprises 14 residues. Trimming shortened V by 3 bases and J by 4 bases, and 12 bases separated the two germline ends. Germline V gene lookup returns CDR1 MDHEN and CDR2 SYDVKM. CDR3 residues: CASSLGGPATEAFF. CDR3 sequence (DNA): TGTGCCAGCAGTTTGGGGGGGCCGGCCACTGAAGCTTTCTTT.

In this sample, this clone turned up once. CDR3 in amino acids: CASSIRGSDTQYF. CDR3 in DNA: TGTGCCAGTAGTATCAGGGGTTCAGATACGCAGTATTTT. J is TRBJ2-3 and V is TRBV19; a possible D gene is TRBD1 (6 bases). The V end lost 3 bases, the J end lost 4 bases, and 8 bases lay between the germline ends. The CDR3 length is 13 residues. Germline CDR1 LNHDA, CDR2 SQIVND (reference sequence).